A selection of T cell receptor beta chains follows, all from one sample in a study of blood T cell repertoires in COVID-19. TCRdb keeps only in-frame clones here, not all; method: immunoSEQ multiplex PCR. Among 180,000 or so clones listed, approximately 86% were seen once. What was sequenced was peripheral blood. The source of these receptors is a man between 65 and 79 years old with acute or convalescent COVID-19. Each CDR3 is given with its conserved first and last residue. Fields, in order: J gene, D gene, V gene, clone size, CDR3 DNA, CDR3 protein. The D gene is left open where the match is weak. Clone size is not always given. Where it is, it says once, few, many or a class for expanded clones.

TRBJ1-1,-,TRBV5-1,-,TGCGCCAGCAGCTTCTTTTACGGGAACACTGAAGCTTTCTTT,CASSFFYGNTEAFF
TRBJ2-5,TRBD2,TRBV6-6,once,TGTGCCAGCAGTCAGCTCACTAGCGGGAGAAAGGATGAGACCCAGTACTTC,CASSQLTSGRKDETQYF
TRBJ2-6,-,TRBV5-1,-,TGCGCCAGCAGCCTCGGGGCTGGGGCCAACGTCCTGACTTTC,CASSLGAGANVLTF
TRBJ1-1,TRBD1,TRBV15,-,TGTGCCACCAGCAGAGAAGGGACAGGGGGTCGGAGAACTGAAGCTTTCTTT,CATSREGTGGRRTEAFF
TRBJ2-3,-,TRBV9,once,TGTGCCAGCAGCTCCGATCAAGGGGCTTTCACAGATACGCAGTATTTT,CASSSDQGAFTDTQYF
TRBJ2-7,-,TRBV19,-,TGTGCCAGTAGTATAGGCGGCAGCTCCTACGAGCAGTACTTC,CASSIGGSSYEQYF
TRBJ1-4,-,TRBV5-8,-,TGTGCCAGCAGCTTGGACGGTGCAACTAATGAAAAACTGTTTTTT,CASSLDGATNEKLFF
TRBJ1-1,-,TRBV7-2,-,TGTGCCAGCAGCCTCAGGGAGGGTGCTGAAGCTTTCTTT,CASSLREGAEAFF
TRBJ1-1,-,TRBV2,-,TGTGCCAGCAGCGTTACAGTGAACACTGAAGCTTTCTTT,CASSVTVNTEAFF
TRBJ1-4,-,TRBV5-4,-,TGTGCCAGCCAGGAAAAACTGTTTTTT,CASQEKLFF
TRBJ1-1,-,TRBV3-1/TRBV3-2,-,TGTGCCAGCAGCGGGACAACTGAAGCTTTCTTT,CASSGTTEAFF
TRBJ1-5,-,TRBV6-4,few,TGTGCCAGCAGTGACTGCGGGGCTAATCAGCCCCAGCATTTT,CASSDCGANQPQHF
TRBJ2-1,-,TRBV7-2,-,TGTGCCAGCAGCTTCGACCGGGGGAGTAATGAGCAGTTCTTC,CASSFDRGSNEQFF
TRBJ2-3,-,TRBV7-9,-,TGTGCCACGCCTAGAGAGGATAGAGATACGCAGTATTTT,CATPREDRDTQYF
TRBJ1-5,-,TRBV19,once,TGTGCCAGTAGTCTGGCAGATCGACAGCCCCAGCATTTT,CASSLADRQPQHF
TRBJ2-3,-,TRBV5-1,once,TGCGCCAGCAGCTTGGTTATCGGCCCCCCCGGGGGTACGCAGTATTTT,CASSLVIGPPGGTQYF
TRBJ2-6,TRBD1,TRBV5-5,-,TGTGCCAGTAGGGACAGACAAACTCTCTCTGGGGCCAACGTCCTGACTTTC,CASRDRQTLSGANVLTF
TRBJ2-2,-,TRBV5-1,-,TGCGCCAGCAGCTCGGACAGAGCGAACACCGGGGAGCTGTTTTTT,CASSSDRANTGELFF
TRBJ2-3,-,TRBV27,-,TGTGCCAGCAGTCCTCGGAGGGGAGATACGCAGTATTTT,CASSPRRGDTQYF
TRBJ1-5,-,TRBV5-6,once,TGTGCCAGCAGCTTCGGGATCGGAGGGCTGGGCAATCAGCCCCAGCATTTT,CASSFGIGGLGNQPQHF
TRBJ1-2,TRBD1,TRBV2,-,TGTGCCAGCAGTTCGGACAGGGTATTCTATTCCGCCCAGAAAGGGGGCTACACCTTC,CASSSDRVFYSAQKGGYTF
TRBJ2-5,TRBD1,TRBV7-2,-,TGTGCCAGCAGCCCGGGGACAGCGGAGACCCAGTACTTC,CASSPGTAETQYF
TRBJ2-1,TRBD2,TRBV5-1,-,TGCGCCAGCAGTACCCCGGTGACTAGCGGGAGCCCGGAGGGCAATGAGCAGTTCTTC,CASSTPVTSGSPEGNEQFF
TRBJ1-6,-,TRBV9,-,TGTGCCAGCAGCCTAGCTGGGGGGGATTCACCCCTCCACTTT,CASSLAGGDSPLHF
TRBJ2-1,-,TRBV2,-,TGTGCCAGCAGTGGTCGAGCGGTCTACAATGAGCAGTTCTTC,CASSGRAVYNEQFF
TRBJ2-7,-,TRBV7-2,-,TGTGCCAGCAGCCCCCTCCCAGGGGTAGCGTACGAGCAGTACTTC,CASSPLPGVAYEQYF
TRBJ1-2,-,TRBV6-5,-,TGTGCCAGCAGTTACTCTGGGGGGACCGGCTACACCTTC,CASSYSGGTGYTF
TRBJ2-5,-,TRBV10-1,-,TGCGCCAGCAGCAGGGGTGGCGAGACCCAGTACTTC,CASSRGGETQYF
TRBJ1-1,TRBD1,TRBV28,few,TGTGCCAGCAGGACCCGACAGGGCCTGAACACTGAAGCTTTCTTT,CASRTRQGLNTEAFF
TRBJ2-5,TRBD2,TRBV5-4,-,TGTGCCAGCAGCTGGGGGGGAAGCGGGAGGGCACAAGAGACCCAGTACTTC,CASSWGGSGRAQETQYF
TRBJ1-2,-,TRBV28,-,TGTGCCAGTTGTCCAGGGGCCTATGGCTACACCTTC,CASCPGAYGYTF
TRBJ2-2,-,TRBV7-2,-,TGTGCCAGCAGCTTAAGTTGGTCGGGAGTACCCGGGGAGCTGTTTTTT,CASSLSWSGVPGELFF
TRBJ1-4,TRBD1,TRBV28,-,TGTGCCAGCAGGGACAGGGGTAGAGAAAAACTGTTTTTT,CASRDRGREKLFF
TRBJ2-3,-,TRBV29-1,-,TGCAGCGTTGGGACTACGGCTGGTACGCAGTATTTT,CSVGTTAGTQYF
TRBJ1-1,-,TRBV5-4,few,TGTGCCAGCAGCCCCGCGGGCACTGAAGCTTTCTTT,CASSPAGTEAFF
TRBJ1-2,TRBD1,TRBV18,-,TGTGCCAGCTCACCATCCCGGGACAGGGCCTATGGCTACACCTTC,CASSPSRDRAYGYTF
TRBJ1-1,-,TRBV18,few,TGTGCCAGCTCACCAGAGGGGGACACTGAAGCTTTCTTT,CASSPEGDTEAFF
TRBJ1-4,-,TRBV3-1/TRBV3-2,-,TGTGCCAGCAGCCAAGATCGGGGAGTCGATAATGAAAAACTGTTTTTT,CASSQDRGVDNEKLFF